What follows are 21 T cell receptor beta chains derived from one specimen sequenced in a study of T cell responses to AZD1222 COVID-19 vaccine. Sequenced by immunoSEQ multiplex PCR; TCRdb stores in-frame clones only, minus some. Counted here are some 130,000 clones, more than 75% occurring once; the ten biggest clones make up around 0.98%. The starting material was peripheral blood, obtained 28 days after the second AZD1222 dose. These receptor sequences come from an adult who received the AZD1222 COVID-19 vaccine.

The genes are TRBV7-9 and TRBJ1-2; D gene unclear. This CDR3 has 12 residues. V shed 6 bases and J shed 7 bases, with 12 bases lying between them. Looked up from germline, CDR1 is SEHNR and CDR2 is FQNEAQ (reference sequence). This chain's CDR3 is CASRPAAGGYTF. The CDR3, as DNA: TGTGCCAGCAGACCTGCGGCGGGTGGCTACACCTTC. Full variable domain (remainder filled in from reference TRBV7-9 and TRBJ1-2): DTGVSQNPRHKITKRGQNVTFRCDPISEHNRLYWYRQTLGQGPEFLTYFQNEAQLEKSRLLSDRFSAERPKGSFSTLEIQRTEQGDSAMYLCASRPAAGGYTFGSGTRLTVV.

This rearrangement joins TRBV5-6 to TRBJ2-3; 10 bases fit TRBD2. This CDR3 has 17 amino acids. Germline CDR1 and CDR2: SGHDT and YYEEEE. The V segment lost 3 bases and the J segment 8 bases; nucleotides outside the gene matches: 15. CDR3 protein: CASSSRTSGIKGPTQYF. CDR3 nucleotide sequence: TGTGCCAGCAGCTCCCGGACTAGCGGAATAAAGGGACCTACGCAGTATTTT.

This clone was seen a handful of times. V gene TRBV28 combines with J gene TRBJ1-3; unclear D gene. The CDR3 is 15 amino acids. Trimming took off 1 base at V and 5 bases at J, with 12 bases between the two ends. The V gene's germline CDR1 is MDHEN and CDR2 SYDVKM. CDR3 DNA sequence: TGTGCCAGCAGTTTATTTGCCCAGCGGAGAAACACCATATATTTT. It encodes CASSLFAQRRNTIYF.

This chain links TRBV11-3 with TRBJ2-1; no definite D call. Germline CDR1 and CDR2: SGHNT and YENEEA. V was clipped by 4 bases and J by 6 bases, with 10 bases between them. This CDR3 comprises 13 residues. The CDR3 nucleotides read TGTGCCAGCAGCTCGTTCACCTCCAATGAGCAGTTCTTC. Translating it yields CASSSFTSNEQFF.

V usage is TRBV5-1 and J usage is TRBJ2-1; no firm D call. The germline CDR1 and CDR2 sequences are SGHRS and YFSETQ. Deletions cut 0 bases from V and 4 bases from J, with 8 bases between. CDR3 size: 14 residues. CDR3 DNA sequence: TGCGCCAGCAGCTTGGGTCTAGGGTACAATGAGCAGTTCTTC. Translating it yields CASSLGLGYNEQFF.

A single count supports this clone. This chain connects TRBV6-2 or TRBV6-3 to TRBJ2-7; D not resolved. The CDR3 length is 11 residues. Looked up from germline, CDR1 is MNHEY and CDR2 is SVGEGT. Trimming removed 6 bases at V and 7 bases at J, with 10 bases between. The CDR3 coding sequence is TGTGCCAGCAGCCTGGCGAAGGAGCAGTACTTC. Protein: CASSLAKEQYF.

The rearrangement uses TRBV28 and TRBJ2-1; no definite D call. The germline V gene encodes CDR1 MDHEN and CDR2 SYDVKM. The CDR3 spans 14 residues. The ends were cut back, 2 bases at V and 9 bases at J, with 14 bases in the middle. CDR3 amino acids: CASSLTPRWGEQFF. The CDR3 nucleotides read TGTGCCAGCAGTTTAACCCCCAGGTGGGGTGAGCAGTTCTTC. Based on the CDR3 plus reference TRBV28 and TRBJ2-1, the full variable domain is DVKVTQSSRYLVKRTGEKVFLECVQDMDHENMFWYRQDPGLGLRLIYFSYDVKMKEKGDIPEGYSVSREKKERFSLILESASTNQTSMYLCASSLTPRWGEQFFGPGTRLTVL.

This rearrangement joins TRBV27 to TRBJ2-3; D is possibly TRBD2 (5 bases). The CDR3 is 15 residues long. Germline V gene sequence: CDR1 MNHEY, CDR2 SMNVEV (reference sequence). The V gene lost 2 bases and the J gene lost 0 bases, with 9 bases spanning the gap. CDR3 region: CASSLIGSSTDTQYF. As DNA, the CDR3 is TGTGCCAGCAGTTTAATAGGGAGTAGCACAGATACGCAGTATTTT.

This chain connects TRBV24-1 to TRBJ1-1; D not certain. The V gene lost 3 bases and the J gene lost 6 bases, with 7 bases spanning the gap. Germline-derived CDR1 and CDR2 are KGHDR and SFDVKD. The CDR3 extends over 12 amino acids. The CDR3 bases are TGTGCCACCAGTGATGGTGTCTCTGAAGCTTTCTTT. Translating gives CATSDGVSEAFF.

This clone came up a few times. The chain links TRBV5-1 to TRBJ2-5, with a tentative D call TRBD1 (7 bases). The CDR3 has 14 residues. Per germline, CDR1 SGHRS and CDR2 YFSETQ. Trimming removed 2 bases from V and 5 bases from J, with 13 bases in between. CDR3 amino acids: CASSFGQGGETQYF. The CDR3 DNA reads TGCGCCAGCAGCTTCGGTCAGGGGGGCGAGACCCAGTACTTC.

V usage is TRBV5-1 and J usage is TRBJ2-1; the match to TRBD2 covers 13 bases. J was trimmed by 9 bases and V by 7 bases; bases with no gene match: 4. Germline CDR1 and CDR2: SGHRS and YFSETQ. The CDR3 sequence is 13 residues long. CDR3 nucleotide sequence: TGCGCCAGCCGACTAGCGGGAGGAGTTGAGCAGTTCTTC. Protein product: CASRLAGGVEQFF. Drawing the rest from reference TRBV5-1 and TRBJ2-1, the complete variable domain is KAGVTQTPRYLIKTRGQQVTLSCSPISGHRSVSWYQQTPGQGLQFLFEYFSETQRNKGNFPGRFSGRQFSNSRSEMNVSTLELGDSALYLCASRLAGGVEQFFGPGTRLTVL.

This clone was seen once. The chain employs TRBV3-1 (or the pseudogene TRBV3-2) and TRBJ1-5; D unclear. This CDR3 has 17 amino acids. Germline V CDR1 and CDR2: LGHDT, YNNKEL (reference sequence). With 0 bases removed from V and 11 bases from J, the gap between germline ends came to 23 bases. CDR3 sequence reads: CASSQDIWQAPNGAQHF. CDR3 DNA sequence: TGTGCCAGCAGCCAAGATATCTGGCAGGCGCCTAACGGGGCCCAGCATTTT.

The rearrangement joins TRBV10-3 to TRBJ1-2; 8 bases align to TRBD1. CDR1 is ENHRY and CDR2 is SYGVKD in the germline V gene. The CDR3 spans 15 residues. Germline trimming cut 0 bases from V and 6 bases from J; bases unmatched to any gene: 6. The CDR3, as DNA: TGTGCCATCAGTGAGTCTGTGGACAGGGTCCATGGCTACACCTTC. This gives the protein CAISESVDRVHGYTF.

The V call is TRBV5-5, the J call TRBJ2-1, with TRBD1 identical over 7 bases. The V gene's germline CDR1 is SGHKS and CDR2 YYEKEE (reference sequence). This CDR3 contains 15 residues. The junction had 11 bases not matched to a gene; V was cut back by 4 bases and J by 7 bases. The CDR3: CASSLRQGETNEQFF. The DNA of the CDR3 is TGTGCCAGCAGCCTCCGACAGGGAGAAACGAATGAGCAGTTCTTC.

The chain couples TRBV7-3 to TRBJ1-6; unclear D gene. The CDR3 consists of 14 residues. The V end was cut by 8 bases, the J end by 6 bases, with 14 bases between. Germline-derived CDR1 and CDR2 are SGHTA and FQGTGA. The CDR3 DNA reads as TGTGCCAGCTTCTCGTGGGGATCTAATTCACCCCTCCACTTT. Protein sequence: CASFSWGSNSPLHF.

The V gene is TRBV4-1, the J gene TRBJ1-4, with a tentative D call TRBD1 (5 bases). The V gene's germline CDR1 is MGHRA and CDR2 YSYEKL. V lost 1 base to trimming and J lost 7 bases, with 16 bases between them. This CDR3 spans 16 amino acids. This chain's CDR3 is CASSQGMGREREKLFF. Written as DNA, the CDR3 is TGCGCCAGCAGCCAAGGTATGGGCAGGGAACGTGAAAAACTGTTTTTT.

The chain has TRBV5-5 and TRBJ1-2, with unresolved D. The CDR3 is 13 residues long. The V end was cut by 1 base, the J end by 8 bases, with 12 bases between. Germline V lookup: CDR1 SGHKS, CDR2 YYEKEE (reference sequence). Here the CDR3 DNA reads TGTGCCAGCAGCTTGTTTGGACTCACGGGCTACACCTTC. Its protein product is CASSLFGLTGYTF.

V is TRBV2 and J is TRBJ1-1; the D gene is possibly TRBD1 (5 bases). Per germline, CDR1 SNHLY and CDR2 FYNNEI. V shed 2 bases and J shed 0 bases, with 10 bases lying between them. The CDR3 length is 15 residues. The CDR3 spells CASSEQGWMNTEAFF. CDR3 bases: TGTGCCAGCAGTGAACAGGGCTGGATGAACACTGAAGCTTTCTTT.

The chain combines TRBV30 with TRBJ1-2; TRBD1 aligns across 8 bases. V lost 0 bases, J lost 1 base, and 10 bases stayed unmatched. CDR3 length: 17 amino acids. Germline V gene data show CDR1 as GTSNPN and CDR2 as SVGIG (reference sequence). The CDR3 region has the DNA TGTGCCTGGAGTGTAGGAGGGGGACAGGTCTATAACTATGGCTACACCTTC. Its translation is CAWSVGGGQVYNYGYTF.

The rearrangement links TRBV2 to TRBJ2-4; perhaps TRBD1 as D (5 bases). V lost 7 bases and J lost 1, with 14 bases in between. This CDR3 is built from 15 residues. CDR1 and CDR2 (germline): SNHLY, FYNNEI. CDR3 sequence reads: CASMLEPGAKNIQYF. DNA for the CDR3: TGTGCCAGCATGTTGGAGCCAGGGGCCAAAAACATTCAGTACTTC.

The J gene is TRBJ2-2, the V gene TRBV5-1; TRBD2 might be the D (5 bases). The germline gives CDR1 SGHRS, CDR2 YFSETQ. The CDR3 is 14 residues long. Trimming took off 0 bases at V and 5 bases at J, with 8 bases between the two ends. CDR3 DNA: TGCGCCAGCAGCTTGGCCGGGGATACCGGGGAGCTGTTTTTT. The encoded protein is CASSLAGDTGELFF.